This T cell receptor (beta chain) was found in a study of T cells in Graves' hyperthyroidism and ophthalmopathy (dated by TCRdb to the late 2010s). Study-level background: Peripheral blood was collected at initial diagnosis, before any treatment. TCR Vbeta CDR3 sequencing of roughly 140 peripheral blood samples (under 45 ophthalmopathy, roughly 74 hyperthyroidism and 17 progressor patients) is reported in the paper. The 90 to 100 discovery patients were randomly divided into training and test sets at a 7:3 ratio. After sampling, hyperthyroidism patients received methimazole starting at 30 mg daily, and ophthalmopathy patients received high-dose intravenous methylprednisolone. In more than five Graves' hyperthyroidism patients, the study also compared T-cell repertoires from thyroid tissue with T-cell repertoires from blood. To identify TCR V-J signatures that set the groups apart, the researchers used a discovery cohort of about a hundred patients, made up of under 45 with Graves' ophthalmopathy and about 60 with stable Graves' hyperthyroidism. Prospective prediction of ophthalmopathy was tested in an independent validation cohort consisting of 18 hyperthyroidism patients and 15 to 17 patients who later progressed to ophthalmopathy. The investigation overall reported the following: No statistical method was used to fix the sample size in advance, and group allocation was not hidden from the investigators. In validation, the model predicted progression to ophthalmopathy with around 71% sensitivity and less than 80% specificity, a median of 6.5 months before onset. Most expanded thyroid clonotypes (frequency above 0.001) were also detected in blood, suggesting blood repertoires may reflect thyroid immune responses. In cross-validation, a model built on a 13 V-J signature told ophthalmopathy apart from stable hyperthyroidism with 87.88% sensitivity and around 81% specificity, and in testing the same model reached 80%/75%.

The sample holds many counts of this clonotype. Its antigen is still unknown. No quality values exist for individual bases; no much larger clone is one base distant. Moderately to severely active disease, a Clinical Activity Score of at least 3, a NOSPECS grade of at least 4, and a duration under 3 months were present in ophthalmopathy patients. Exclusion was applied to patients with uncontrolled infections, other autoimmune diseases, pregnancy or lactation. Diagnoses relied on clinical symptoms, serum thyroxine and TRAb, thyroid ultrasound and orbital computed tomography. Ficoll-Paque density gradient centrifugation was used to isolate PBMCs from around 10 ml of fresh peripheral blood. Total RNA was extracted with Trizol reagent, and quality was checked on an Agilent 2100 Bioanalyzer. The TCR beta CDR3 regions were amplified from RNA transcripts. The first round of RT-PCR for the TCR CDR3 was performed with the HTBI primer set and the Qiagen OneStep RT-PCR kit. The libraries were constructed in a second round of multiplex PCR and then size-selected and purified. Libraries were sequenced paired-end with 100 bp reads on an Illumina HiSeq2000. The paper's data handling went like this. SOAPnuke was used to process the raw data, throwing out any read that contained adapters or uncalled bases, had a mean Phred below 15, or lacked an exact constant-primer or identifier match. COPE v1.2.5 was used to merge high-quality paired reads, and clonotypes were defined as unique nucleotide sequences. Clonotypes were aligned to IMGT TRBV, TRBD and TRBJ reference segments using MiTCR v1.1. Only V-J combinations with frequency above 0.0001, covering about 99% of repertoires, were analysed. A TCS score was defined as the ratio between F50 (clonal expansion) and ExV (chaos), using BLOSUM62-based TCRdist between CDR3 peptides within each V-J. Welch's t-statistics and random forest reduced some 510 V-J features to 10 to 15, which were used in a naive Bayes classifier (R e1071). The raw public reads went through TCRdb reprocessing: fastp at Q25, MiXCR clone calling, in-frame beta chains kept. Each record represents a unique CDR3 protein, reported with the most common genes and DNA among its rows. These V and J calls are TCRdb output, not the study's own analysis. The sample records hundreds of thousands of distinct CDR3 sequences, approximately 16% of which are singletons. Jointly, the top ten make up around 20% of the sample.

From its cysteine to its phenylalanine, the CDR3 spans 15 amino acids. Kept here is only the CDR3 DNA, which spans 45 bases and is read in frame from base 1. Between the V and J ends, shortened by 2 bases and 4 bases respectively, the junction contains 14 bases. The chain is made from TRBV12-3 or TRBV12-4 and TRBJ1-1, with the D segment identity uncertain. Sequenced input: blood. The TCR was taken from a woman aged 55-69 years with Graves' ophthalmopathy. The nucleotide sequence is TGTGCCAGCAGTTTATTACAGACCCGAGGCACTGAAGCTTTCTTT. It translates as CASSLLQTRGTEAFF.